The clone carrying this T cell receptor (beta chain) was recorded once. No antigen is known for it. V lost 5 bases and J lost 6, with 9 bases in between. The CDR3 is made up of 12 amino acids. CDR1 and CDR2 from the germline V gene are MNHNY and SVGAGI (reference sequence). This sample was taken from a study of cytotoxic CD8 clonotypes in ibrutinib-treated CLL. As for the study in general: Overall, about 25 responses were partial and 2 complete; following median approximately 65 months, approximately 15 patients stayed remitted and 12 progressed. After a median 12 months on treatment (6 to 36), response samples were drawn.

The protocol was immunoSEQ multiplex PCR, while the TCRdb copy is restricted to in-frame clones and leaves out a portion. The repertoire consists of roughly 150,000 clones, with about 80% occurring once and the leading ten covering about 4.6%. Points from the study as a whole: Sustained-remission patients were sampled at one set of times and progressing patients at different ones.

The source is a human donor with chronic lymphocytic leukemia. The rearrangement uses TRBV6-6 and TRBJ2-3, with a possible D match to TRBD1 (5 bases). The sequences come from PBMCs, collected after 24 months of ibrutinib treatment. The DNA for the CDR3 is TGTGCCAGCAGTCCGACAGATGATACGCAGTATTTT. It yields the protein CASSPTDDTQYF.